This T cell receptor (beta chain) was sequenced for a study of T cell responses to AZD1222 COVID-19 vaccine. Study information: Second doses at about 4 or about 12 weeks were pooled. Study results and caveats: The donors showed a predominance of white British ancestry and of females, with possible underestimation of clonal diversity.

The method was immunoSEQ multiplex PCR; TCRdb's version includes in-frame clones alone and lacks a portion of them. The repertoire holds tens of thousands of clones, with around 90% as singletons. Details on this clone: No antigen is known for it.

The CDR3 is 15 amino acids. Germline CDR1 SGHDN, CDR2 FVKESK. Trimming removed 0 bases from V and 2 bases from J, with 10 bases in between. The receptor's source is an adult in good health. This chain uses TRBV14 with TRBJ1-1; the D is unclear. The sequencing here drew on peripheral blood, taken on day 0 of AZD1222 vaccination. The CDR3 is CASSQDWEVNTEAFF. Here the CDR3 DNA reads TGTGCCAGCAGCCAAGATTGGGAGGTCAACACTGAAGCTTTCTTT.